Below, 9 T cell receptor beta chains from the same sample are listed, as sequenced in a study of neoadjuvant nivolumab and ipilimumab in lung cancer. Clones were sequenced by immunoSEQ multiplex PCR, and TCRdb holds only the in-frame ones, with some missing. The sample includes about 20,000 clones, approximately 79% of them seen just once. The sequencing here drew on tumor tissue, taken after neoadjuvant nivolumab, alone or with ipilimumab, at or shortly before surgery. The receptors derive from an adult with non-small cell lung cancer.

This chain connects TRBV4-1 to TRBJ1-1; 7 bases line up with TRBD1. J lost 1 base, V lost 4 bases, and 6 bases had no gene match. Germline CDR1 is MGHRA and CDR2 is YSYEKL. This CDR3 has 15 residues. CDR3 loop: CASSLSTGSNTEAFF. The CDR3 DNA sequence: TGCGCCAGCAGCCTCTCGACAGGGTCGAACACTGAAGCTTTCTTT.

This sequence joins TRBV7-2 and TRBJ2-5, with 12 bases aligning to TRBD2. CDR1 and CDR2 from the germline V gene are SGHTA and FQGNSA. This CDR3 is built from 15 residues. Trimming at V came to 10 bases and at J to 4 bases, leaving 10 bases not matched to a gene. The DNA of the CDR3 is TGTGCCACCGAGACTAGCGGGGGTAGCGGAGAGACCCAGTACTTC. This gives the protein CATETSGGSGETQYF. The full variable domain, completed using reference TRBV7-2 and TRBJ2-5, is GAGVSQSPSNKVTEKGKDVELRCDPISGHTALYWYRQSLGQGLEFLIYFQGNSAPDKSGLPSDRFSAERTGGSVSTLTIQRTQQEDSAVYLCATETSGGSGETQYFGPGTRLLVL.

The J gene is TRBJ2-3, the V gene TRBV27; the D gene is possibly TRBD1 (6 bases). The V end lost 8 bases, the J end lost 8 bases, and 17 bases lay between the germline ends. The germline V gene has CDR1 MNHEY and CDR2 SMNVEV (reference sequence). The CDR3 contains 13 residues. The CDR3 is CASHGTSRGTQYF. The CDR3 DNA is TGTGCCAGCCACGGGACCAGCAGGGGTACGCAGTATTTT.

This clone came up a few times. This chain joins TRBV6-1 and TRBJ2-1, with 11 bases fitting TRBD2. The junction had 5 bases not matched to a gene; V was cut back by 4 bases and J by 0 bases. The CDR3 runs 17 residues. The germline V gene encodes CDR1 MNHNS and CDR2 SASEGT. Written as DNA, the CDR3 is TGTGCCAGCAGTGCTTGGCTAGCGGGGGGCTCCTACAATGAGCAGTTCTTC. It encodes CASSAWLAGGSYNEQFF.

The rearrangement links TRBV27 to TRBJ2-7; 7 bases match TRBD1. The V and J ends lost 4 bases and 2 bases, in that order; junction bases with no gene match: 11. The CDR3 sequence is 16 residues long. Germline CDR1 is MNHEY and CDR2 is SMNVEV (reference sequence). The CDR3 coding sequence is TGTGCCAGCAGTTATCAACTCCGGGACAGACCCTACGAGCAGTACTTC. Its protein is CASSYQLRDRPYEQYF.

This chain links TRBV18 with TRBJ1-2; D is unclear. CDR3 length: 13 residues. The germline V gene has CDR1 KGHSH and CDR2 LQKENI. Trimming removed 2 bases from V and 4 bases from J, with 8 bases in between. The CDR3: CASSPSGPYGYTF. Written as DNA, the CDR3 is TGTGCCAGCTCACCATCAGGCCCCTATGGCTACACCTTC.

The chain uses TRBV5-1 and TRBJ1-3; D is ambiguous. Trimming took 0 bases from V and 0 from J, leaving 13 bases between them. The CDR3 contains 17 residues. The germline CDR1 and CDR2 sequences are SGHRS and YFSETQ. The CDR3 protein is CASSLGSSLSSGNTIYF. The CDR3 bases are TGCGCCAGCAGCTTGGGTAGCAGTCTGAGCTCTGGAAACACCATATATTTT.

This chain links TRBV29-1 with TRBJ2-3, with D perhaps matching TRBD2 (5 bases). V lost 4 bases, J lost 4 bases, and 12 bases lay in between. The CDR3 consists of 13 residues. Germline loops: CDR1 SQVTM, CDR2 ANQGSEA. The CDR3 sequence: CSVADPEADTQYF. CDR3 DNA sequence: TGCAGCGTTGCTGACCCGGAGGCAGATACGCAGTATTTT.

This clone was seen only a few times. The genes are TRBV7-9 and TRBJ1-5, with 7 bases aligning to TRBD1. Germline V CDR1 and CDR2: SEHNR, FQNEAQ (reference sequence). The trim removed 8 bases at V and 3 bases at J, leaving 1 base unmatched. The CDR3 sequence is 12 residues long. The CDR3 sequence: CASGTDNQPQHF. DNA of the CDR3: TGTGCCAGCGGGACAGACAATCAGCCCCAGCATTTT.